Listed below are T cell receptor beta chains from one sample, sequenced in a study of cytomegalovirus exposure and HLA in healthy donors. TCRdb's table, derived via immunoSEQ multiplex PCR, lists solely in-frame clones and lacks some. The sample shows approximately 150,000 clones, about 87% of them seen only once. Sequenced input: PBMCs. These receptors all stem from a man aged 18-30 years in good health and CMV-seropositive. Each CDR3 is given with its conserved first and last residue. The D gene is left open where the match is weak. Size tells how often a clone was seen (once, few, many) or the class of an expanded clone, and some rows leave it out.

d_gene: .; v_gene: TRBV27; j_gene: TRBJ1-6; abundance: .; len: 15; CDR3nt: TGTGCCAGCAGTGCAGACAGAAATCTTCATTCACCCCTCCACTTT; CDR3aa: CASSADRNLHSPLHF
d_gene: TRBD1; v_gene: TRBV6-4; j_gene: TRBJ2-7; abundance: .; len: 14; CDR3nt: TGTGCCAGCAGCGCCGGGACAGAGCCCCTCGAGCAGTACTTC; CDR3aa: CASSAGTEPLEQYF
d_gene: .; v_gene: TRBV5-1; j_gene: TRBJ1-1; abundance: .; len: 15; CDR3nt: TGCGCCAGCAGCTTGTCGACAGATATGAACACTGAAGCTTTCTTT; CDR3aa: CASSLSTDMNTEAFF
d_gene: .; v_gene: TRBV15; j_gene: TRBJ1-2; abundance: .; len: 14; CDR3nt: TGTGCCACCAGCAGAGGACAGACCAACTATGGCTACACCTTC; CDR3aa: CATSRGQTNYGYTF
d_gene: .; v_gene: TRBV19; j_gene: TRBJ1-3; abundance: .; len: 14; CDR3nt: TGTGCCAGTACTTCAGGGGCTGTTGGAAACACCATATATTTT; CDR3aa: CASTSGAVGNTIYF
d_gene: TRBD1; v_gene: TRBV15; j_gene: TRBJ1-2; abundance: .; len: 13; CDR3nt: TGTGCCACCAGCAGATTACCCGGGACAGGGATATTCTTC; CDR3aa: CATSRLPGTGIFF
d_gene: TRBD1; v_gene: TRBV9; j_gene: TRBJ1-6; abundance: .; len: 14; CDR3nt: TGTGCCAGCGGAAGGGGGCAGTATAATTCACCCCTCCACTTT; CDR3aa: CASGRGQYNSPLHF
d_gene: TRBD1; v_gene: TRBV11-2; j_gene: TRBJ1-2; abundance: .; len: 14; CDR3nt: TGTGCCAGCAGCTTTGGGACAGGGTTTTATGGCTACACCTTC; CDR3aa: CASSFGTGFYGYTF
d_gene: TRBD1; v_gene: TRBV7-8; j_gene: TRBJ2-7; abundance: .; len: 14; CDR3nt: TGTGCCAGCAGCCGCGGACAGGGCGGCTACGAGCAGTACTTC; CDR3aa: CASSRGQGGYEQYF
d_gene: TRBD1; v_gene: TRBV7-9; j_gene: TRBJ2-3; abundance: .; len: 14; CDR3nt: TGTGCCAGCAGCTCGACAGGGGCCACAGATACGCAGTATTTT; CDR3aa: CASSSTGATDTQYF
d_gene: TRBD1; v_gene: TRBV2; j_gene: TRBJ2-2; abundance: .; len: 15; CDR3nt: TGTGCCAGCAATGGACAGGGAAAGAACACCGGGGAGCTGTTTTTT; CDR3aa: CASNGQGKNTGELFF
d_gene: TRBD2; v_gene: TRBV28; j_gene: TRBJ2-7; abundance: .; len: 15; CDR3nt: TGTGCCAGCAGTACGAAAGGCGGGACTAGGCTCGAGCAGTACTTC; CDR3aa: CASSTKGGTRLEQYF
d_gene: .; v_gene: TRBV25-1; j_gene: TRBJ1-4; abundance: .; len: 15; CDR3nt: TGTGCCAGCAGTGCGACACAGGCTTCTAATGAAAAACTGTTTTTT; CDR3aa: CASSATQASNEKLFF
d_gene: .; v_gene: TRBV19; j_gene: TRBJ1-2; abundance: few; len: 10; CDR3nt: TGTGCCAGTAGCGACGGGGAGTACACCTTC; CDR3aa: CASSDGEYTF
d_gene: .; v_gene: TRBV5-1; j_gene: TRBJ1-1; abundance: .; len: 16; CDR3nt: TGCGCCAGCAGCTTGTTTGGCCCCACAGGAGACACTGAAGCTTTCTTT; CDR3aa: CASSLFGPTGDTEAFF